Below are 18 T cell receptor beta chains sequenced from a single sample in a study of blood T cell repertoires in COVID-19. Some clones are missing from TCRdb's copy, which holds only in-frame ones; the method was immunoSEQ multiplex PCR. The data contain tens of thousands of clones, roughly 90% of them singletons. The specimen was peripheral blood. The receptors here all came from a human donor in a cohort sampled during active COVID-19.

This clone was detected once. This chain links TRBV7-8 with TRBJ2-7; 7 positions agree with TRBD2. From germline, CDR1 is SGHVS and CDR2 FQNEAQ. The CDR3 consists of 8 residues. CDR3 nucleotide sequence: TGTGCCAGCAGCTGGGGGGGCGTC. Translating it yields CASSWGGV.

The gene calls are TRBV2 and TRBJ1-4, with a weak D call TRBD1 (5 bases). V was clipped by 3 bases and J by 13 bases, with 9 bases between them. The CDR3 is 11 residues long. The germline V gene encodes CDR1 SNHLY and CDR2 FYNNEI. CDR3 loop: CASSEGQRLFF. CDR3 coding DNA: TGTGCCAGCAGTGAGGGGCAGCGACTGTTTTTT. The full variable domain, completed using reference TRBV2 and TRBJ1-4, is EPEVTQTPSHQVTQMGQEVILRCVPISNHLYFYWYRQILGQKVEFLVSFYNNEISEKSEIFDDQFSVERPDGSNFTLKIRSTKLEDSAMYFCASSEGQRLFFGSGTQLSVL.

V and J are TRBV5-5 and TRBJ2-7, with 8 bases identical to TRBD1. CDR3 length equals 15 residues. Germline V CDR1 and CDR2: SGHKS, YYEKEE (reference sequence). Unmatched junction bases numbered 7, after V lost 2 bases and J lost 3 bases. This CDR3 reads CASSLGWTGIYEQYV. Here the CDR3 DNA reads TGTGCCAGCAGCTTAGGTTGGACAGGGATCTACGAGCAGTACGTC.

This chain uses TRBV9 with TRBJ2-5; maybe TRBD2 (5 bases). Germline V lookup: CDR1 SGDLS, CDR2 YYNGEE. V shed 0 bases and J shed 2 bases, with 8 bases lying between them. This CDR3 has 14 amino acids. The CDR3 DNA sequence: TGTGCCAGCAGCGTAGGTAGCGAGCAAGAGACCCAGTACTTC. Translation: CASSVGSEQETQYF.

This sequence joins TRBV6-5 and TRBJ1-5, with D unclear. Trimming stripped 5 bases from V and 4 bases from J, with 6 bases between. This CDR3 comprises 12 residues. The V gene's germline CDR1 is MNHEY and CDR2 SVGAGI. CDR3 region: CASSRVNQPQHF. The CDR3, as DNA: TGTGCCAGCAGTCGGGTTAATCAGCCCCAGCATTTT.

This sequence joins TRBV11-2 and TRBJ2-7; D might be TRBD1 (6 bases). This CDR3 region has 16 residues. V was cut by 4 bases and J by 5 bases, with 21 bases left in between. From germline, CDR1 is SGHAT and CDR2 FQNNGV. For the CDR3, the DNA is TGTGCCAGCAGCTCCCTCAGGGGTCCTAGGAGACACGAGCAGTACTTC. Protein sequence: CASSSLRGPRRHEQYF.

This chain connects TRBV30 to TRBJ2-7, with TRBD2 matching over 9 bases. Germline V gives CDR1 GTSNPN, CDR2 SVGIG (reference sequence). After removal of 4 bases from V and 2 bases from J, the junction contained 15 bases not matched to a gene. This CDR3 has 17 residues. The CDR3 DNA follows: TGTGCCTGGAATGGACAGAACCTAGCGGGACTGACCTACGAGCAGTACTTC. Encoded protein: CAWNGQNLAGLTYEQYF.

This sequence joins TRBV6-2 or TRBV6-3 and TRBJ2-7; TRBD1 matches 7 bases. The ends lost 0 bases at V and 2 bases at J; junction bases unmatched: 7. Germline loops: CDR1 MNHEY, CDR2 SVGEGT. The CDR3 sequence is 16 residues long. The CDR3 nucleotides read TGTGCCAGCAGTTACTCGTACGGGCAGGGGGCCTACGAGCAGTACGTC. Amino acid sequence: CASSYSYGQGAYEQYV.

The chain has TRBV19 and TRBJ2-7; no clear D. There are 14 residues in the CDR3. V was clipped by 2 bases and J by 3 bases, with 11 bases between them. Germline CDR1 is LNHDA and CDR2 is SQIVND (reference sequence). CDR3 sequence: CASSISGRFYEQYF. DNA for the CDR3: TGTGCCAGTAGTATATCCGGCAGGTTCTACGAGCAGTACTTC.

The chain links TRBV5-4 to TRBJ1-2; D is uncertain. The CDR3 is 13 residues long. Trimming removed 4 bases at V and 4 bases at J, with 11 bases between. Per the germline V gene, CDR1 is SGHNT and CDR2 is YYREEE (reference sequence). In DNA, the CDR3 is TGTGCCAGCAGCCAGTCCCAAAGCTATGGCTACACCTTC. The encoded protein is CASSQSQSYGYTF.

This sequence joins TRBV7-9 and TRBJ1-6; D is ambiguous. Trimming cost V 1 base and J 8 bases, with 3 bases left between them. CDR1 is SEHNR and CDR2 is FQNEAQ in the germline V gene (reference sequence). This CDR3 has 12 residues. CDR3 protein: CASSLVYSPLHF. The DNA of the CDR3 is TGTGCCAGCAGCTTAGTCTATTCACCCCTCCACTTT.

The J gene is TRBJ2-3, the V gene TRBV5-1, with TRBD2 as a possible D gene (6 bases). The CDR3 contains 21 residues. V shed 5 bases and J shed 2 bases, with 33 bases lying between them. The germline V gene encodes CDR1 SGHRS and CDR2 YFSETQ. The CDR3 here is CASRVRGWAGPPYHSTDTQYF. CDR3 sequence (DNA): TGCGCCAGCAGAGTTCGGGGTTGGGCGGGGCCGCCCTACCACTCCACAGATACGCAGTATTTT.

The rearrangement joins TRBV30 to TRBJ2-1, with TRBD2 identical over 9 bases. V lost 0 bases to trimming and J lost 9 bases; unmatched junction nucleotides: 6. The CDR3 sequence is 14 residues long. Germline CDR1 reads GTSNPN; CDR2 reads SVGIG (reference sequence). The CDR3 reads CAWSVRLAAVEQFF. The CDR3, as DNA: TGTGCCTGGAGTGTACGACTAGCGGCGGTTGAGCAGTTCTTC. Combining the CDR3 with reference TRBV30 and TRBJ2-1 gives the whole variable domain SQTIHQWPATLVQPVGSPLSLECTVEGTSNPNLYWYRQAAGRGLQLLFYSVGIGQISSEVPQNLSASRPQDRQFILSSKKLLLSDSGFYLCAWSVRLAAVEQFFGPGTRLTVL.

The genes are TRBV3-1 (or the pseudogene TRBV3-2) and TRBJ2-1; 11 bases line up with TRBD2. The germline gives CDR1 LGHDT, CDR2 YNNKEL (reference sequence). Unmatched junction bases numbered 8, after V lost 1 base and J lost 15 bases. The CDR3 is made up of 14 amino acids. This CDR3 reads CASSQVVTSGETFF. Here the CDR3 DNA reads TGTGCCAGCAGCCAAGTAGTGACTAGCGGGGAGACGTTCTTC.

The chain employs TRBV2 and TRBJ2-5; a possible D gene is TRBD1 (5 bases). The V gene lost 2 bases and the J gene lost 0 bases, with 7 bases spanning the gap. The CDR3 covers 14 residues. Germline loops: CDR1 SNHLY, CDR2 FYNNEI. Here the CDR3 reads CASSEPRDQETQYF. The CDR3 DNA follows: TGTGCCAGCAGTGAACCCAGGGACCAAGAGACCCAGTACTTC.

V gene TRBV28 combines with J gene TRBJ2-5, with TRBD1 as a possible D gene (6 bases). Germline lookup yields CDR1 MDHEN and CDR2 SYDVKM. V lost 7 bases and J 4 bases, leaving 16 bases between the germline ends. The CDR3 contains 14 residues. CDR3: CASIGRGLGETQYF. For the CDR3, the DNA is TGTGCCAGCATAGGTAGGGGGTTGGGAGAGACCCAGTACTTC.

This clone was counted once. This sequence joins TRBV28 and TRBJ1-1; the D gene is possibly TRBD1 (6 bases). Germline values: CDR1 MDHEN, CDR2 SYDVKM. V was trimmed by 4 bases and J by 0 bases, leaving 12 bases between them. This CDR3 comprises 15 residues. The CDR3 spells CASSSADRLNTEAFF. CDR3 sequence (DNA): TGTGCCAGCAGTTCGGCCGACAGGTTGAACACTGAAGCTTTCTTT.

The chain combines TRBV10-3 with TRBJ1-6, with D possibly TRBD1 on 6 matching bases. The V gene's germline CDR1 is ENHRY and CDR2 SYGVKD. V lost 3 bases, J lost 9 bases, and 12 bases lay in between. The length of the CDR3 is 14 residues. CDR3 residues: CAISDRGCISPLHF. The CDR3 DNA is TGTGCCATCAGTGACAGGGGTTGTATTTCACCCCTCCACTTT.